This T cell receptor (beta chain) was sequenced during a study of T cell responses to AZD1222 COVID-19 vaccine. Assay: immunoSEQ multiplex PCR; the TCRdb copy retains only in-frame clones and omits some. The data hold about 76,000 clones, with about three quarters observed a single time. The CDR3 runs 15 residues. CDR1 is LGHDT and CDR2 is YNNKEL in the germline V gene (reference sequence). The J segment lost 8 bases and the V segment lost 6 bases, leaving 7 bases of the junction unmatched. The sequenced sample was peripheral blood, obtained 28 days after the second dose of the MenACWY control vaccine. The rearrangement links TRBV3-1 (or the pseudogene TRBV3-2) to TRBJ2-1, with 13 bases lining up with TRBD2. The sequence derives from an adult who received the MenACWY meningococcal vaccine as a control. CDR3 region: CASRRTSGGAYEQFF. The CDR3 DNA is TGTGCCAGCAGGCGAACTAGCGGGGGGGCCTATGAGCAGTTCTTC.